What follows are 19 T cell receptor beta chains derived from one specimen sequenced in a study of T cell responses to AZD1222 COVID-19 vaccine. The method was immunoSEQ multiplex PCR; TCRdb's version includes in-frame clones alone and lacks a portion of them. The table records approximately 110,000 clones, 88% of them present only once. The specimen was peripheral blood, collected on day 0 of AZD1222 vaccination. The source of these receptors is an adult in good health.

CDR3 sequence reads: CASSPVGATYEQYF. The CDR3 DNA reads TGTGCCAGCAGCCCGGTGGGGGCGACCTACGAGCAGTACTTC. The chain links TRBV28 to TRBJ2-7; D might be TRBD1 (6 bases). The CDR3 length is 14 residues. Germline V CDR1 and CDR2: MDHEN, SYDVKM. V dropped 6 bases and J dropped 2 bases, with 14 bases sitting between them.

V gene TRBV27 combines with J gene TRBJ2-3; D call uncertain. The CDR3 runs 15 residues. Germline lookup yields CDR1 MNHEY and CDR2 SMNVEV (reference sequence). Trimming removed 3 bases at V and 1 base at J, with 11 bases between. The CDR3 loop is CASSFFGGGTDTQYF. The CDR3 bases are TGTGCCAGCAGTTTTTTCGGTGGGGGCACAGATACGCAGTATTTT.

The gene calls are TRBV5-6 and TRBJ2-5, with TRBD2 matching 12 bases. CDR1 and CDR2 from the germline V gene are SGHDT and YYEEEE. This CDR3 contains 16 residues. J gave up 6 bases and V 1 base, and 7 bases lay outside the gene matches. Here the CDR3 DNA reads TGTGCCAGCAGCTTGAGGCTTACTAGCGGGGGGAAGACCCAGTACTTC. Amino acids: CASSLRLTSGGKTQYF.

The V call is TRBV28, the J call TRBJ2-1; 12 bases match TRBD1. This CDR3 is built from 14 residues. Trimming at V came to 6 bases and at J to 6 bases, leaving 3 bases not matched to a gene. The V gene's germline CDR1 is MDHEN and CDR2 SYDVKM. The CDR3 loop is CASRRDRGRNEQFF. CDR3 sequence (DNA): TGTGCCAGCAGACGGGACAGGGGGCGCAATGAGCAGTTCTTC.

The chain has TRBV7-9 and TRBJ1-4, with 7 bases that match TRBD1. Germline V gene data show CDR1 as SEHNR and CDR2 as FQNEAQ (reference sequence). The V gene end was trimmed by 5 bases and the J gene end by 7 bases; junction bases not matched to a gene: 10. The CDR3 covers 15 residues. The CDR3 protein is CASSLQGGNTEKLFF. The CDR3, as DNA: TGTGCCAGCAGCCTCCAGGGGGGAAACACTGAAAAACTGTTTTTT.

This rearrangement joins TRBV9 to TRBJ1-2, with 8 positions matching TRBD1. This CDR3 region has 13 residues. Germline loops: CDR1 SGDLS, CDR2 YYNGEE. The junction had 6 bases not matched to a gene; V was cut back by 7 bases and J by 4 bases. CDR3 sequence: CASGRTGLYGYTF. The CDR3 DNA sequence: TGTGCCAGCGGCCGGACAGGGCTCTATGGCTACACCTTC.

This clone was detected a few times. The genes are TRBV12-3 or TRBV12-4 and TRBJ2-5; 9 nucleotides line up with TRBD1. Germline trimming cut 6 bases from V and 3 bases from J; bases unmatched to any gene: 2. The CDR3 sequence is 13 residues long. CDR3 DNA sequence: TGTGCCAGCAGCTGGACAGGGGAAGAGACCCAGTACTTC. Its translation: CASSWTGEETQYF.

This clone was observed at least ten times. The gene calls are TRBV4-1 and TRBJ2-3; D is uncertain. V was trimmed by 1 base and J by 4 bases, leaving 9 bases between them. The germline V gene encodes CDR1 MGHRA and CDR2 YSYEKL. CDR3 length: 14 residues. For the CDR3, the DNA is TGCGCCAGCAGCCAAGGTCTGACCGCAGATACGCAGTATTTT. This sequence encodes CASSQGLTADTQYF.

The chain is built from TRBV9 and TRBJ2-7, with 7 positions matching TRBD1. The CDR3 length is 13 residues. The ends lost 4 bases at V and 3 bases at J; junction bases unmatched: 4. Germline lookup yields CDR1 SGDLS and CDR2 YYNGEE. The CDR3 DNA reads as TGTGCCAGCAGCCCGGGACAGATCTACGAGCAGTACTTC. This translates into CASSPGQIYEQYF.

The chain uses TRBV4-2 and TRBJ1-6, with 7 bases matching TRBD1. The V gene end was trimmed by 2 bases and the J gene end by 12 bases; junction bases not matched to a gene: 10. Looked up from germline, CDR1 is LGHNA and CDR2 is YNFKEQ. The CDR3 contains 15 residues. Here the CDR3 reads CASSQSLWDREPLHF. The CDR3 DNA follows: TGTGCCAGCAGCCAAAGCCTTTGGGACAGAGAACCCCTCCACTTT.

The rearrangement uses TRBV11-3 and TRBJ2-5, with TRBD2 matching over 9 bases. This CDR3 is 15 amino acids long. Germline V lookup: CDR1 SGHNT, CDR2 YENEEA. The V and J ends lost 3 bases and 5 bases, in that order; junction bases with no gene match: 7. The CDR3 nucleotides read TGTGCCAGCAGCTTTGCTAGCGGGACGTCGGAGACCCAGTACTTC. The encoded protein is CASSFASGTSETQYF.

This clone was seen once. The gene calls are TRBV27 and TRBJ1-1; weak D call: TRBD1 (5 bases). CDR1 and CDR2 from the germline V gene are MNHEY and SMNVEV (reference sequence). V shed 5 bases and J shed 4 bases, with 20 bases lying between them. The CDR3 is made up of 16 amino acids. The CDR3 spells CASSRQGGWLSTEAFF. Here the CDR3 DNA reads TGTGCCAGCAGTCGCCAGGGAGGATGGCTGAGCACTGAAGCTTTCTTT.

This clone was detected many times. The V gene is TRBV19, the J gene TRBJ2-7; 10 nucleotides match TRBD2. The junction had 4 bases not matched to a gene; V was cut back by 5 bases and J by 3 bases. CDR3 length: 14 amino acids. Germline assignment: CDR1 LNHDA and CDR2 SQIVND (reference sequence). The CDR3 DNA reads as TGTGCCAGTAGTGACTGGACTAGCGGCTACGAGCAGTACTTC. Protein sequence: CASSDWTSGYEQYF.

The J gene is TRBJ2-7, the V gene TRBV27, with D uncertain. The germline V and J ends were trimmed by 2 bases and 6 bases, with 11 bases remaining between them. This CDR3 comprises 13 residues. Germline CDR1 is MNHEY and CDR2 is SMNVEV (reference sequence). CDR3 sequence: CASSLVETSEQYF. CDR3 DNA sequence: TGTGCCAGCAGTTTAGTAGAGACCTCCGAGCAGTACTTC.

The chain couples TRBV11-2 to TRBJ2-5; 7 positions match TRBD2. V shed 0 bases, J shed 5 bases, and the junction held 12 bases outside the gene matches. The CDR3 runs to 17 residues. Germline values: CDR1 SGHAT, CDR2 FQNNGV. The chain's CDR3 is CASSLDVGGRMMETQYF. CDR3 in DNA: TGTGCCAGCAGCTTAGATGTGGGGGGGAGGATGATGGAGACCCAGTACTTC.

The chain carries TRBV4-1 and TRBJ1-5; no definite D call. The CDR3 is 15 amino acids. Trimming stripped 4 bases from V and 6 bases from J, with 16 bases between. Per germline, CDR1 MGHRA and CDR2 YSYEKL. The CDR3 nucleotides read TGCGCCAGCAGCCGGGGTGGAGGGATTAGTCAGCCCCAGCATTTT. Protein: CASSRGGGISQPQHF.

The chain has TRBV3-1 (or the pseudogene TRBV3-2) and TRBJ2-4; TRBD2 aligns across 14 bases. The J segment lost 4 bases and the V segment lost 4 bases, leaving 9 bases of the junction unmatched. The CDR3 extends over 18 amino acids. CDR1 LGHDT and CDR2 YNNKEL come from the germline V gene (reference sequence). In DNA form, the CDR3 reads TGTGCCAGCAGCCTCGGACTAGCGGGGGGACCTATTAAAAACATTCAGTACTTC. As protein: CASSLGLAGGPIKNIQYF.

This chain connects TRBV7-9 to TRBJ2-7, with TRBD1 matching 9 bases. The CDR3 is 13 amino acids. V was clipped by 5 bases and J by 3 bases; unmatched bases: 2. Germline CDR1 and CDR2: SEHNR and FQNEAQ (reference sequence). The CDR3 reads CASSPTGGYEQYF. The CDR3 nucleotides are TGTGCCAGCAGCCCGACAGGGGGCTACGAGCAGTACTTC.

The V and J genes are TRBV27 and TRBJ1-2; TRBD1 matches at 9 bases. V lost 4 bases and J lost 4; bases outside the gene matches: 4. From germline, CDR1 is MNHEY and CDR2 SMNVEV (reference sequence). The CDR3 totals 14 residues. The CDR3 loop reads CASSWGQGGYGYTF. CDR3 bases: TGTGCCAGCAGTTGGGGACAGGGAGGCTATGGCTACACCTTC.